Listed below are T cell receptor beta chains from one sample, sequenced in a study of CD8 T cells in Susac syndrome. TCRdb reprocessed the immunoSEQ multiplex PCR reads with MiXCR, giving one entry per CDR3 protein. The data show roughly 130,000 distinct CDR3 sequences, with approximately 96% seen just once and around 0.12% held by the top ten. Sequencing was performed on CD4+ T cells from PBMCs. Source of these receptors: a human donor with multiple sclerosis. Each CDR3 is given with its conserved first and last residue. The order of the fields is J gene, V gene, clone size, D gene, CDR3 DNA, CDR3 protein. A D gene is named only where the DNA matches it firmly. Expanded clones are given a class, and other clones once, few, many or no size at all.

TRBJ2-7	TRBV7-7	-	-	TGTGCTAGCAGCTCTAACCCAGGGTACGAGCAGTACTTC	CASSSNPGYEQYF
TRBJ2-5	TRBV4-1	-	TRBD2	TGCGCCAGCAGCCAAGATCCCCTGCGCGGGGGGGCCGGGGAGACCCAGTACTTC	CASSQDPLRGGAGETQYF
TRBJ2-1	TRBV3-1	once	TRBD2	TGTGCCAGCAGCCAAGTGTCGCTAGCGGGGATTCGCGAGCAGTTCTTC	CASSQVSLAGIREQFF
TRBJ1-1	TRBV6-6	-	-	TGTGCCAGCAGTCCGCAGAACGTGAACACTGAAGCTTTCTTT	CASSPQNVNTEAFF
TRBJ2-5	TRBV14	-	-	TGTGCCAGCAGCCACGGGTTGGGAACCCAGTACTTC	CASSHGLGTQYF
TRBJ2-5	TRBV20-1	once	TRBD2	TGCAGTGCTAGAGCTAGCGGGAGGGCCCAGTACTTC	CSARASGRAQYF
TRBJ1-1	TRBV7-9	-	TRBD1	TGTGCCAGCAGCCCCCCGGGACAGGTTAACACTGAAGCTTTCTTT	CASSPPGQVNTEAFF
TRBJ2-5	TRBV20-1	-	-	TGCAGTGCTATTCCCAGGGGAGGCCTCCAAGAGACCCAGTACTTC	CSAIPRGGLQETQYF
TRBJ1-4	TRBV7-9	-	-	TGTGCCAGCAGCTCCAAGGGACGGGGTGAAAAACTGTTTTTT	CASSSKGRGEKLFF
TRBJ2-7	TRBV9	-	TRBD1	TGTGCCAGCAGCCCTAAAATACAGGGGATCTACGAGCAGTACTTC	CASSPKIQGIYEQYF
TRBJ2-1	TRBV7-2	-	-	TGTGCCAGCAGCTTAGGTGGTATGCGGTCCTACAATGAGCAGTTCTTC	CASSLGGMRSYNEQFF
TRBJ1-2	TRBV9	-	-	TGTGCCAGCAGCGTAGACGGGGGAGGGGCCTATGGCTACACCTTC	CASSVDGGGAYGYTF
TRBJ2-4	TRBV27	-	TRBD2	TGTGCCAGCGGGTTTTTTCGGGGAGGGCAGTTGGTCAAAAACATTCAGTACTTC	CASGFFRGGQLVKNIQYF
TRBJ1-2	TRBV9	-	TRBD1	TGTGCCAGCAGCGCGGAAGGGGGCAGGACGTTGGGCTACACCTTC	CASSAEGGRTLGYTF
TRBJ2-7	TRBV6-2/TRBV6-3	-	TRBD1	TGTGCCAGCAGTCCTCCGACAGGGTACCCCTACGAGCAGTACTTC	CASSPPTGYPYEQYF
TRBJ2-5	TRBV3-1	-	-	TGTGCCAGCAGCAGAATGGGGGAGACCCAGTACTTC	CASSRMGETQYF
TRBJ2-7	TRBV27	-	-	TGTGCCAGCGCGGGGCCCTACGAGCAGTACTTC	CASAGPYEQYF
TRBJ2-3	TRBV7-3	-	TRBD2	TGTGCCAGCAGCCGAGTCTCGGGGGGGGGCACAGATACGCAGTATTTT	CASSRVSGGGTDTQYF
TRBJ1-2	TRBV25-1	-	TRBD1	TGTGCCAGCAGTGAATCGGGACAGGGGGCGAAGAACTATGGCTACACCTTC	CASSESGQGAKNYGYTF
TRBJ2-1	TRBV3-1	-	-	TGTGCCAGCAGCCAGAGGTCTTACAATGAGCAGTTCTTC	CASSQRSYNEQFF
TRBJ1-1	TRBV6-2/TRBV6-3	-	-	TGTGCCAGCAGTTTCACGAACTCAAAAAGAGGCACTGAAGCTTTCTTT	CASSFTNSKRGTEAFF
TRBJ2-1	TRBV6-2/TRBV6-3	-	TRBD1	TGTGCCAGCAGTCCGATCGGGACAGGCGAATACAATGAGCAGTTCTTC	CASSPIGTGEYNEQFF
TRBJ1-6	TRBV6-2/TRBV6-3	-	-	TGTGCCAGCACCCATCGCGGAGGCCCCGTCATGGGTTCACCCCTCCACTTT	CASTHRGGPVMGSPLHF
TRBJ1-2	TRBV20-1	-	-	TGCAGTGCTATAGGTACAGGAGCCTATGGCTACACCTTC	CSAIGTGAYGYTF
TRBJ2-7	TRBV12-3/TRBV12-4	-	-	TGTGCCAGCAGTTTAGGTCCTCGGCAGTACTTC	CASSLGPRQYF
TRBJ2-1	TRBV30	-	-	TGTGCCTGGAGTAGAGAGGAGCAGTTCTTC	CAWSREEQFF
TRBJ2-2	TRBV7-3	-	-	TGTGCCAGCAGCTTAAGTAGCTCGGGCACCGGGGAGCTGTTTTTT	CASSLSSSGTGELFF
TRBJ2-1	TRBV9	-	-	TGTGCCAGCAGCGCGGACCAGTGGGGCAACTACAATGAGCAGTTCTTC	CASSADQWGNYNEQFF
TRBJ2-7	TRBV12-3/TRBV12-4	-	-	TGTGCCAGCAGTTTAACACTTAACCACGAGCAGTACTTC	CASSLTLNHEQYF
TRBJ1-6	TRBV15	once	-	TGTGCCACCAGCCAGAGGGGGGTAGATAATTCACCCCTCCACTTT	CATSQRGVDNSPLHF
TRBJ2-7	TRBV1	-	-	TGCACCAGCAGCCAAGATACGGGGGGGCCAGGTCACGAGCAGTACTTC	CTSSQDTGGPGHEQYF
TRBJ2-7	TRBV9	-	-	TGTGCCAGCAGCGCCACACGTACCGGGACGGTGAACTACGAGCAGTACTTC	CASSATRTGTVNYEQYF
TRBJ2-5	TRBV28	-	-	TGTGCCAGCAGTTCCTCCCAAGAGACCCAGTACTTC	CASSSSQETQYF
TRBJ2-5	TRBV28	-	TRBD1	TGTGCCAGCACCACCGGGACAGGGGAGGGGGAGACCCAGTACTTC	CASTTGTGEGETQYF
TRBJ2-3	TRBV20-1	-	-	TGCAGTGCTAGGACACCGCAAGCTTCTAGCACAGATACGCAGTATTTT	CSARTPQASSTDTQYF
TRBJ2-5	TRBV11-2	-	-	TGTGCCAGTACCGCCGGGCGGGCCCTCCAGCAGACCCAGTACTTC	CASTAGRALQQTQYF
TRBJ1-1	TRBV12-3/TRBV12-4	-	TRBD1	TGTGCCAGCAGTTTGTTACAGGGGACCACTGAAGCTTTCTTT	CASSLLQGTTEAFF
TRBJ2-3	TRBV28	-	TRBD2	TGTGCCAGCAGTAGCGGGGGCAACACAGATACGCAGTATTTT	CASSSGGNTDTQYF
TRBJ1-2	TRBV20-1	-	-	TGCAGTGCTAGGATCCAGGGTAAAGGAGATGGCTACACCTTC	CSARIQGKGDGYTF
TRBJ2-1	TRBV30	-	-	TGTGCCTGGAGGGAGAGCTCCTACAATGAGCAGTTCTTC	CAWRESSYNEQFF
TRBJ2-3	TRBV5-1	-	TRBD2	TGCGCCAGCAGCTTGGCCGTAGGGCGGGAGGGCCCGGATACGCAGTATTTT	CASSLAVGREGPDTQYF
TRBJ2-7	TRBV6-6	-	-	TGTGCCAGCAGCCCACGCGATCGGCCCCCCTACGAGCAGTACTTC	CASSPRDRPPYEQYF
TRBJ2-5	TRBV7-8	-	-	TGTGCCAGCAGCTTAGGGGTTAGGGAGACCCAGTACTTC	CASSLGVRETQYF